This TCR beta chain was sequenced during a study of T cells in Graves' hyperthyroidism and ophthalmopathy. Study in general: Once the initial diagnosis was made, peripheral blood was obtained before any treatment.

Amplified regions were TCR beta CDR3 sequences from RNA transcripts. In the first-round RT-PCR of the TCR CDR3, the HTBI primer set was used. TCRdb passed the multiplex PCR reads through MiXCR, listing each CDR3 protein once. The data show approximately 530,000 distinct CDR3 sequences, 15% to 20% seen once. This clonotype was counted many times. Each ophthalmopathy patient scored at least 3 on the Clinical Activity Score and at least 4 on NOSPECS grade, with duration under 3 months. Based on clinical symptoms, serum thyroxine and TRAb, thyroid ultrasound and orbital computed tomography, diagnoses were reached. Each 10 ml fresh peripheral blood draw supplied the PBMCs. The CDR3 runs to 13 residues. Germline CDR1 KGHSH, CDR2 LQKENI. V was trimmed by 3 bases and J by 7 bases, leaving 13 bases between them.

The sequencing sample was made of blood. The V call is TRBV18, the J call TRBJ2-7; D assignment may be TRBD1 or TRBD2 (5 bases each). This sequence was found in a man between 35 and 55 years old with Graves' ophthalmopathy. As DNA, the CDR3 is TGTGCCAGCTCACCTGGGACCGCGAGGGAGCAGTACTTC. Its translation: CASSPGTAREQYF.